This T cell receptor (beta chain) originates from a study of regulatory T cells in long-lasting Graves disease. This clonotype was seen ten or more times. Its antigen is not identified. Stated time point: persistent/refractory GD, antithyroid drugs over 5 years with positive TRAb. PBMCs were the source of the RNA used for TCR sequencing. The germline CDR1 and CDR2 sequences are MNHEY and SVGAGI. V dropped 2 bases and J dropped 2; count of bases not matched to a gene: 2. CDR3 size: 14 residues. Assembly of TCR beta libraries relied on iRepertoire HTBI primers together with Arm-PCR of CDR3 regions. Original processing notes: Sequenced samples collectively carried under 75 TRBV and some 15 TRBJ segments. One entry per CDR3 protein results from TCRdb running MiXCR on the multiplex PCR reads. These V and J calls originate from TCRdb's pipeline instead of the authors' own analysis. The top ten clones hold roughly 7% of a sample with some 470,000 distinct CDR3 sequences, around a fifth of them seen once.

General study points: Newly diagnosed Graves' patients had higher TCR diversity than persistent ones. The work looked only at peripheral blood and did not look at thyroid tissue. There was favoring of TRBV28, TRBJ1-2 and TRBJ2-5 in persistent disease.

The origin of this receptor is a female donor with Graves disease. The chain carries TRBV6-5 and TRBJ2-7; 8 bases line up with TRBD1. The sequencing here drew on peripheral blood mononuclear cells (PBMCs), taken when the disease was refractory, from a patient treated with antithyroid drugs. CDR3 protein: CASSYGQGPYEQYF. CDR3 bases: TGTGCCAGCAGTTACGGACAGGGTCCCTACGAGCAGTACTTC.